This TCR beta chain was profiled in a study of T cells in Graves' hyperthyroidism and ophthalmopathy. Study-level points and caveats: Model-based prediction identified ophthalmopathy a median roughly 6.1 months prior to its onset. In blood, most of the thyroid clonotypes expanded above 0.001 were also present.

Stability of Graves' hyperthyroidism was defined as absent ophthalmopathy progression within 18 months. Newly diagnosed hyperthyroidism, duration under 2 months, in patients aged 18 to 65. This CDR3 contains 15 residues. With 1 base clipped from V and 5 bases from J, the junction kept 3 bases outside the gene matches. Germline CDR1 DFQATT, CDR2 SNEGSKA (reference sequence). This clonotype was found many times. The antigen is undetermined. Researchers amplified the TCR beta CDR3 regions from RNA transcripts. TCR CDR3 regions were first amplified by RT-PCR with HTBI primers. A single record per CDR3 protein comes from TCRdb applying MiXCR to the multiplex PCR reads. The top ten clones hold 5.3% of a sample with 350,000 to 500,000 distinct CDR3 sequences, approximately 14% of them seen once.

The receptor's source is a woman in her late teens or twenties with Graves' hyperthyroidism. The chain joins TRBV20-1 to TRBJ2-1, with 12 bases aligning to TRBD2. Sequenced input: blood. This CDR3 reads CSARGLAGDNNEQFF. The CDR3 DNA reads TGCAGTGCTAGAGGACTAGCGGGAGATAACAATGAGCAGTTCTTC.